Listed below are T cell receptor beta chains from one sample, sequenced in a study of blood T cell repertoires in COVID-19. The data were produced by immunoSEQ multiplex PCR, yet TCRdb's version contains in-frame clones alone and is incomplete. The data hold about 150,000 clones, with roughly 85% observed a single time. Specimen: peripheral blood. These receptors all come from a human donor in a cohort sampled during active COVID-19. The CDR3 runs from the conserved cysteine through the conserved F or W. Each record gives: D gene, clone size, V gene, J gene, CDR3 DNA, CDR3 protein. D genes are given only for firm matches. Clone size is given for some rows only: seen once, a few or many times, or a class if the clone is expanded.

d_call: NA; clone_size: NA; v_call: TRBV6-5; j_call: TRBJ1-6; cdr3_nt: TGTGCCAGCAGTTACTCGATCAGCAGGGGAAGTTCACCCCTCCACTTT; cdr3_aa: CASSYSISRGSSPLHF
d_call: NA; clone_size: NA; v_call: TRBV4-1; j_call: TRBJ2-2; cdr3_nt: TGCGCCAGCAGCTTACAGGATCCCCTCACCGGGGAGCTGTTTTTT; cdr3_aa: CASSLQDPLTGELFF
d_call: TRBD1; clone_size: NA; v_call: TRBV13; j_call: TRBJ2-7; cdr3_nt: TGTGCCAGCAGCCGTTATACGGTGGCAGGGGGCCGGAACGAGCAGTACTTC; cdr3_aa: CASSRYTVAGGRNEQYF
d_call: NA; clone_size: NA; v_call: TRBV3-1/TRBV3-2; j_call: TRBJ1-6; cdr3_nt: TGTGCCAGCAGCCAAGGGGCGGAGGAAAATTCACCCCTCCACTTT; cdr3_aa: CASSQGAEENSPLHF
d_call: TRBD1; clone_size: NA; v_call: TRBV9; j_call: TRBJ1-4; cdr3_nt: TGTGCCAGCAGCGCATCCCCGTCAGGGGGCGGTGAAAAACTGTTTTTT; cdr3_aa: CASSASPSGGGEKLFF
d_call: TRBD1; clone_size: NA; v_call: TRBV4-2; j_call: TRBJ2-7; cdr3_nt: TGTGCCAGCAGCCAACCAGGGACAGGGAGCTTCTACGAGCAGTACTTC; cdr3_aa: CASSQPGTGSFYEQYF
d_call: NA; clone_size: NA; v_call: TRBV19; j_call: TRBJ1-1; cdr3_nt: TGTGCCAGTAGCGTTAACATGAACACTGAAGCTTTCTTT; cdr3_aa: CASSVNMNTEAFF
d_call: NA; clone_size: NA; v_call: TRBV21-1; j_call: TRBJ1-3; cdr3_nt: TGTGCCAGCAGCAAAGTTTGGGGCCGCGCAGACGGTGACTCTGGAAACACCATATATTTT; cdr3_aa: CASSKVWGRADGDSGNTIYF
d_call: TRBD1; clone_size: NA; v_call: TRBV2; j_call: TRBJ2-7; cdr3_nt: TGTGCCAGCAGTGAAACAGGGGTAGGCGACGAGCAGTACTTC; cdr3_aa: CASSETGVGDEQYF
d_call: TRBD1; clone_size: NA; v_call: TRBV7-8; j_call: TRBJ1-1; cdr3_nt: TGTGCCAGCAGGGGACAGGGGGGGAACACTGAAGCTTTCTTT; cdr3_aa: CASRGQGGNTEAFF
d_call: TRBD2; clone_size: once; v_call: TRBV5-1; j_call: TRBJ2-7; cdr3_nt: TGCGCCAGCAGCTTGGGGGCTAGCGGGGGTACCCCCTACGAGCAGTACTTC; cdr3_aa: CASSLGASGGTPYEQYF
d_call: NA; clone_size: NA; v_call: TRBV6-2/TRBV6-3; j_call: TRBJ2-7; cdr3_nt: TGTGCCAGCAGTTACGGGGGGGCACTCGAGCAGTACTTC; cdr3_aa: CASSYGGALEQYF
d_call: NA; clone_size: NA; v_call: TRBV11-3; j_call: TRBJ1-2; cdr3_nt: TGTGCCAGCAGCCCCGAACAGGTCCCCTATGGCTACACCTTC; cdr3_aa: CASSPEQVPYGYTF
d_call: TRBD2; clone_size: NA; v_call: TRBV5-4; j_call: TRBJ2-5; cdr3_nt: TGTGCCAGCAGCCCAAGACTAGCGGGGGGGGAAGAGACCCAGTACTTC; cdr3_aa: CASSPRLAGGEETQYF
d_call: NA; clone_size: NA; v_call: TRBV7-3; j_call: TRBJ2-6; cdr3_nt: TGTGCCAGCAGCTTAAGGGGCAGATCAGAAGGTGGGGCCAACGTCCTGACTTTC; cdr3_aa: CASSLRGRSEGGANVLTF
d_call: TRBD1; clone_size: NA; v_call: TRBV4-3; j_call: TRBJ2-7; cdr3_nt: TGCGCCAGCAGCCAAGATTCCGGGGACAGGGGGAGATACGAGCAGTACTTC; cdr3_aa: CASSQDSGDRGRYEQYF
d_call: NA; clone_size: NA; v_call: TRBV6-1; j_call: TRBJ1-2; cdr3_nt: TGTGCCAGCAGTGAAGCGGGGGCTTCTGGCTACACCTTC; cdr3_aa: CASSEAGASGYTF
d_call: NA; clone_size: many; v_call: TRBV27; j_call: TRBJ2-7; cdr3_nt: TGTGCCAGCACAGGGGCCTCCTACGAGCAGTACTTC; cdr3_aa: CASTGASYEQYF
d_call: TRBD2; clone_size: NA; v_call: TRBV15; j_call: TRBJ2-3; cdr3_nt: TGTGCCACCAGCATGCGGGAGGGCCCGGGAGATACGCAGTATTTT; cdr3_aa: CATSMREGPGDTQYF
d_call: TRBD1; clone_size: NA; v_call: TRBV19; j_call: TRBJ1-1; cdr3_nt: TGTGCCAGCGGGGACAGGGGTTTAACTGAAGCTTTCTTT; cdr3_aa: CASGDRGLTEAFF
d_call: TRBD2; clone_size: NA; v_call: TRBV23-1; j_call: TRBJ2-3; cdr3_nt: TGCGCCAGCAAGCGGGGGGGCCAGGGAGATACGCAGTATTTT; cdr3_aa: CASKRGGQGDTQYF
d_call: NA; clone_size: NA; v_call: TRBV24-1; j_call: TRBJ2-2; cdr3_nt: TGTGCCACCATGGGGGGAGCGAACACCGGGGAGCTGTTTTTT; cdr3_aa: CATMGGANTGELFF
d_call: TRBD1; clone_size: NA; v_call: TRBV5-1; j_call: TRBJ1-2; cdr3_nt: TGCGCCAGCAGCTTCGATACAGGGGCGGGCTATGGCTACACCTTC; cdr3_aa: CASSFDTGAGYGYTF
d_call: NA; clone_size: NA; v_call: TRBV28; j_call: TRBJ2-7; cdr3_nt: TGTGCCAGCAGTCTAACAGGCTCCTACGAGCAGTACTTC; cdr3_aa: CASSLTGSYEQYF
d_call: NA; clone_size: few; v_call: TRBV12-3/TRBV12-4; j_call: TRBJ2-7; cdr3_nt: TGTGCCAGCAGTTTGGGGGGGCAGCAGTACTTC; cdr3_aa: CASSLGGQQYF
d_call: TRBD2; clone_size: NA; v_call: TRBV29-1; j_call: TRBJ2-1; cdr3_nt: TGCAGCGCCGCGACTAGCGGGGGGTACAATGAGCAGTTCTTC; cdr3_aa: CSAATSGGYNEQFF
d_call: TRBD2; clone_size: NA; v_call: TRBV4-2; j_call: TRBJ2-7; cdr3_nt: TGTGCCAGCAGCCAAGAGCTAGCGGGAGCCTACGAGCAGTACTTC; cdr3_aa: CASSQELAGAYEQYF
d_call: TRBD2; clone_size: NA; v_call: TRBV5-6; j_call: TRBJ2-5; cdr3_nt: TGTGCCAGCAGCTTGGGTTCGCTAGCGGGACCGTTAGAGACCCAGTACTTC; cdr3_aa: CASSLGSLAGPLETQYF
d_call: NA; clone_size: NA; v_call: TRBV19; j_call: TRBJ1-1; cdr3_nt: TGTGCCAGTAGTCTACAGGGACTGAACACTGAAGCTTTCTTT; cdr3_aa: CASSLQGLNTEAFF
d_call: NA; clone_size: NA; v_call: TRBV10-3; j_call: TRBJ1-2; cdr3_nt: TGTGCCATCAGGAAATTTGGGGAGGGGAACTATGGCTACACCTTC; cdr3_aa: CAIRKFGEGNYGYTF
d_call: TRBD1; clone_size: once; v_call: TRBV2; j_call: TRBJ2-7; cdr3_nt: TGTGCCAGCAGAGCCGGGACAGTGAGCTCCTACGAGCAGTACTTC; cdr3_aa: CASRAGTVSSYEQYF
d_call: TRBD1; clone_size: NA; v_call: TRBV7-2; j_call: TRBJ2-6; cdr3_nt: TGTGCCAGCAGCTTTTTAGGAGGGACAGGGAGCGCTTTC; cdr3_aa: CASSFLGGTGSAF
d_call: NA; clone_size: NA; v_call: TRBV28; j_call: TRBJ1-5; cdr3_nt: TGTGCCTCCTCGGGTGTCGGGGGTTGGAGCAATCAGCCCCAGCATTTT; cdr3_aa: CASSGVGGWSNQPQHF
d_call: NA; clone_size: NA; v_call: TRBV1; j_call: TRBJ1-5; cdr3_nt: TGCACCAGCAGCCAACGGGGGTATCAACCCCAGCATTTT; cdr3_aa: CTSSQRGYQPQHF
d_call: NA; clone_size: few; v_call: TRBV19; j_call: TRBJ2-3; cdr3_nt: TGTGCCAGTAGCGTCAGGGGGGCAGATACGCAGTATTTT; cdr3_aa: CASSVRGADTQYF
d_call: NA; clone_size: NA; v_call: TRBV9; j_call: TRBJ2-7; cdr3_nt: TGTGCCAGCAGCGTAGACGGGGGCTACGAGCAGTACTTC; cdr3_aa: CASSVDGGYEQYF
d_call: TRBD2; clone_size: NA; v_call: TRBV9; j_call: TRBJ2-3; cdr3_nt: TGTGCCAGCAGCGTTAGCGGGGGCCGATTCACAGATACGCAGTATTTT; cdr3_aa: CASSVSGGRFTDTQYF
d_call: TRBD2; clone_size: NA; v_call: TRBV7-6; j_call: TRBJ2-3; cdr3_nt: TGTGCCAGCAGCGGGCGACTAGCCGGCACAGATACGCAGTATTTT; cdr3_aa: CASSGRLAGTDTQYF
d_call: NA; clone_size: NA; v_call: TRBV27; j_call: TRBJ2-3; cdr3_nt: TGTGCCAGCAGTTTATCGACTAGAGGGACAGATACGCAGTATTTT; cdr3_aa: CASSLSTRGTDTQYF
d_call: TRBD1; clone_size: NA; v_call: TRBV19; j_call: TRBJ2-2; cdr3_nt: TGTGCCAGTAGTCTCGGGACAGGTGGGGCCGGGGAGCTGTTTTTT; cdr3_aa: CASSLGTGGAGELFF
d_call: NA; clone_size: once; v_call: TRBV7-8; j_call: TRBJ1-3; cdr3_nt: TGTGCCAGCAGCCCAGGGGCGGTCCCTCTGACCATATATTTT; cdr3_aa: CASSPGAVPLTIYF
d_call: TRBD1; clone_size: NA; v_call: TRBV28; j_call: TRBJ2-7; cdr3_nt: TGTGCCAGCAGTTTCCAGGGGGTCTTCTACGAGCAGTACTTC; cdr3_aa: CASSFQGVFYEQYF
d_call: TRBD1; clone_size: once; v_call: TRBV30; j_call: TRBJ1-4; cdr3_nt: TGTGCCTCTGGACAGGCTTTTGAAAAACTGTTTTTT; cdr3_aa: CASGQAFEKLFF
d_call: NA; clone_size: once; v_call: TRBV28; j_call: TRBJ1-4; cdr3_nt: TGTGCCAGCAGCTCTCATGTGTTATGGGGGGTTGCAACTAATGAAAAACTGTTTTTT; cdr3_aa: CASSSHVLWGVATNEKLFF
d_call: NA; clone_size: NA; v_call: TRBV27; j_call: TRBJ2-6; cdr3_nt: TGTGCCAGCACCGCCCGTTCTATTCAAACCTTACCAGGGGCCAACGTCCTGACTTTC; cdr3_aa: CASTARSIQTLPGANVLTF
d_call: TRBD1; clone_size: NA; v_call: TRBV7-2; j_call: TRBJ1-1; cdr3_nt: TGTGCCAGCAGCTCCAGAACAGGGGTTTTGGGAGAAGCTTTCTTT; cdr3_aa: CASSSRTGVLGEAFF
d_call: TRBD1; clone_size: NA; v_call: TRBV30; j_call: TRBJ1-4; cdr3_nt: TGTGCCTGGAGTCCGCCGGGACAGGGGAAGGGGAAACTGTTTTTT; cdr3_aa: CAWSPPGQGKGKLFF
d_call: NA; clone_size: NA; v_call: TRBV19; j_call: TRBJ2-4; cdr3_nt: TGTGCCAGTAGTACCGACAATCTAGCCAAAAACATTCAGTACTTC; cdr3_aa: CASSTDNLAKNIQYF
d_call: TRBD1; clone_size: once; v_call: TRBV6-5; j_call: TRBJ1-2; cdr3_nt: TGTGCCAGCAGTTCCAGGGGGGTATCGGACTATGGCTACACCTTC; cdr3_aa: CASSSRGVSDYGYTF
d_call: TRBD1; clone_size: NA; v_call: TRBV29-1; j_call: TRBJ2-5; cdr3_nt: TGCAGCGCCGATGACAGGGTGGAGACCCAGTACTTC; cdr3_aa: CSADDRVETQYF
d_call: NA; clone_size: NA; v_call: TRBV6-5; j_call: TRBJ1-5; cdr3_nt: TGTGCCAGCTCCCAGGGTAATCAGCCCCAGCATTTT; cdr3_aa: CASSQGNQPQHF
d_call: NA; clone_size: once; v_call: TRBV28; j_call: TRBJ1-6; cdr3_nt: TGTGCCAGCAGTTTGGAGGGGCGAGCATTTTCACCCCTCCACTTT; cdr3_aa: CASSLEGRAFSPLHF
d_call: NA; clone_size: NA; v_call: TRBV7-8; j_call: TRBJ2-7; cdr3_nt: TGTGCCAGCAGCCCCCGGGTGGAGAGCTCCTACGAGCAGTACTTC; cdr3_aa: CASSPRVESSYEQYF
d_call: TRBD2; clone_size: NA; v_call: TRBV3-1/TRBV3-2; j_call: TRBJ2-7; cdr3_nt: TGTGCCAGCAGCCAAGCAAGCGGGAGCTACGAGCAGTACTTC; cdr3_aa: CASSQASGSYEQYF
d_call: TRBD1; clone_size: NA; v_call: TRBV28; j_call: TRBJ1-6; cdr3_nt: TGTGCCAGCAGTTTAGGCAGGGGGCTAAATTCACCCCTCCACTTT; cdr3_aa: CASSLGRGLNSPLHF
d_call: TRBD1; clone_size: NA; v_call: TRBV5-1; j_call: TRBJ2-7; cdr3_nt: TGCGCCAGCAAGGGGACAGGGTCATACGAGCAGTACTTC; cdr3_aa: CASKGTGSYEQYF
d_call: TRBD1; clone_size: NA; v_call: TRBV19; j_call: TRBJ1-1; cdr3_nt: TGTGCCAGTAGTGTATACAGGGGCGCAGCTTTCTTT; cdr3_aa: CASSVYRGAAFF
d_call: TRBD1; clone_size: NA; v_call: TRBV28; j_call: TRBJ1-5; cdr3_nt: TGTGCCAGCACCTATAGACAGGGTGCTCAGCCCCAGCATTTT; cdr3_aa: CASTYRQGAQPQHF
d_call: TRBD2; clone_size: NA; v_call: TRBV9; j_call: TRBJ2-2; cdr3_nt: TGTGCCAGCAGCGCCGGACTAGCGGGAGCCCGAGGGGTCACCGGGGAGCTGTTTTTT; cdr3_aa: CASSAGLAGARGVTGELFF